This T cell receptor (beta chain) came from a study of T cells in localized non-small cell lung cancer. The data were produced by immunoSEQ multiplex PCR, yet TCRdb's version contains in-frame clones alone and is incomplete. Found here are under 55,000 clones, over 60% of them singletons; the top ten hold approximately 4%. The clonotype was recovered from a woman aged 40-75 years with stage II lung adenocarcinoma. This sample comprised PBMCs, obtained before any cancer treatment.

Written as DNA, the CDR3 is TGTGCCACCACCCGCCTCCGCGGGCAGAACCAAGAGACCCAGTACTTC. This translates into CATTRLRGQNQETQYF. The chain has TRBV15 and TRBJ2-5; D may be TRBD2 (5 bases). V lost 7 bases to trimming and J lost 0 bases, with 18 bases between them. Germline V lookup: CDR1 LNHNV, CDR2 YYDKDF (reference sequence). The CDR3 spans 16 residues.